This TCR beta chain is from a study of blood T cells in healthy people across ages. Caucasian, healthy and from Russia, the donors were aged between about 6 and 90. Regarding this clonotype: Its cognate antigen is unknown.

A second PCR, run for about 7 to 11 cycles, used a sample-barcoded 5' primer plus a J-beta primer mix. CDR3-containing paired-end reads numbered at least 2.5 million in each sample. TCRdb fed the 5' RACE reads into MiXCR, producing one record per CDR3 protein. The profile shows roughly 900,000 distinct CDR3 sequences, 29% of them singletons. The study's findings and limits: Per-million-T-cell TCR beta diversity fell roughly linearly with age.

Germline CDR1 reads DFQATT; CDR2 reads SNEGSKA (reference sequence). V gave up 6 bases and J gave up 3 bases; unmatched junction bases: 5. The CDR3 sequence is 13 residues long. Sequenced sample: blood. The chain uses TRBV20-1 and TRBJ1-5; 7 nucleotides match TRBD1. This clonotype was obtained from a woman aged 80 or over in good health. The CDR3 sequence: CSALGTVNQPQHF. The CDR3, as DNA: TGCAGTGCCCTCGGGACAGTCAATCAGCCCCAGCATTTT.